This TCR beta chain was identified during a study of T cell responses to AZD1222 COVID-19 vaccine. Study-wide results and caveats: Across the whole spike, CD4 TCRs peaked at regions 160-218 and 743-854.

As regards this clone: Its specificity is not known.

V lost 5 bases and J lost 6, with 16 bases in between. The CDR3 runs to 14 residues. Germline V gene data show CDR1 as GTSNPN and CDR2 as SVGIG (reference sequence). The protocol was immunoSEQ multiplex PCR, while the TCRdb copy is restricted to in-frame clones and leaves out a portion. This table has about 150,000 clones, approximately 90% appearing once. The material sequenced was peripheral blood, taken 28 days after the second AZD1222 dose. This TCR derives from an adult who received the AZD1222 COVID-19 vaccine. The chain combines TRBV30 with TRBJ2-2, with D possibly being TRBD1 (6 bases). As DNA, the CDR3 is TGTGCCTGGGAGGTCCCGGCAGGGGCCGGGGAGCTGTTTTTT. Residues: CAWEVPAGAGELFF.